This TCR beta chain was sequenced during a study of beta chain features in type 1 diabetes (dated 2018 in TCRdb). Looking at the study overall: Patients and healthy donors did not differ in mean age, gender distribution, total cell number or subset yield. A total of about 100,000,000 sorted cells were examined across all samples, and RNA yield correlated strongly with the number of cells per subset. Regulatory and stem cell-like memory subsets were isolated from only 8 patients and 8 healthy donors, whereas naive and central memory subsets came from all 30 or so donors. The study compared the TCRB repertoires of sorted circulating CD4+ T cell subsets in recently diagnosed type 1 diabetes patients with those in matched healthy donors.

The entire isolated RNA was reverse transcribed using the High Capacity cDNA Reverse Transcription Kit, and thus expressed TCRB transcripts were sequenced. Naive, central memory and regulatory T cell samples underwent deep immunoSEQ sequencing, averaging around 3.9 million total reads per sample. Sorted cells were lysed in RLT buffer and RNA was extracted with DNase-treated RNeasy Micro or Mini kits, depending on cell number. Each cell subset was processed separately to prevent cross-contamination, with patient and healthy donor samples processed together. TCRB sequences were amplified from cDNA with the immunoSEQ multiplex PCR, producing 87-bp fragments spanning the CDR3 region. The amplicons were sequenced using the Illumina HiSeq platform. On the authors' methods: PCR bias was computationally corrected using synthetic template baselines, reads within Hamming distance 2 were collapsed, and singletons that could not be merged were discarded. Reads were aligned to IMGT to assign V, D and J genes, CDR3 length, and insertions or deletions at six rearrangement sites. Within each subset, clonotype counts were normalized to sorted cell number, after which true diversity and Gini coefficients were computed with the tcR R package. The overlap coefficient, calculated on TCRB nucleotide sequences, was used to measure repertoire sharing. What TCRdb holds here is the immuneACCESS table cut down to in-frame rearrangements. Part of the clones is not present; checked against another copy, under half of the missing clones reflect an unresolved V gene, and the others are unexplained. V and J calls plus clone size are reproduced from that table; the DNA served to infer D and trimming. The sample table shows 160,000 or so clones, and approximately 10% are seen once. The ten top clones hold 0.65% to 0.9% of the sample.

What the work shows at the level of the full study, not this receptor alone: Shorter templates might have been favored by PCR, but patient and control samples were amplified and corrected together, so both groups would have been affected equally by any skew. Because small numbers of individuals were included in the HLA sub-analyses, any influence of HLA type on TCRB rearrangement was left unresolved. Naive, central memory and regulatory TCRB repertoires appeared more similar among patients than among healthy donors. A moderate but significant shortening of TCRB CDR3 length was observed in type 1 diabetes patients in all four CD4+ subsets. At VDJ recombination sites, patients with type 1 diabetes made fewer insertions and deleted more nucleotides, a pattern implying thymic rearrangement abnormalities. Because cDNA rather than genomic DNA was sequenced, highly expressing activated cells could have been over-represented, although no difference in activation and CD3 levels was found between groups.

A single peripheral blood draw of approximately 100 mL on average was collected from each donor into heparinised tubes. Using a panel that included CD45RO, CCR7, CD25, CD127, CD95 and CD27, naive, central memory, regulatory and stem cell-like memory CD4+ T cells were sorted on a BD FACSAria II. A purity above 95% was achieved for all sorted populations. PBMCs were separated immediately by Lymphoprep density gradient centrifugation and were stained directly, without being cultured. To minimize batch effects, samples were stained and sorted in pairs, one healthy donor with one patient per experiment. This clone was detected only a few times. Its antigen remains unidentified. Per-base quality was not reported, and no clone a single base away is much larger than it. The junction carries 12 bases between V and J, which are trimmed by 3 bases and 7 bases respectively. The CDR3 runs 13 amino acids, cysteine and phenylalanine included. The CDR3 DNA has 39 bases and is translated from base 1. According to the germline V gene, CDR1 reads SNHLY and CDR2 reads FYNNEI.

The chain couples TRBV2 to TRBJ1-2, with a tentative D gene TRBD1 over 5 matching bases. Input material: central memory CD4+ T cells from blood. This receptor was taken from a woman in her 30s with type 1 diabetes. The base sequence is TGTGCCAGCAGTGATACCGGGGGAGGTGGCTACACCTTC. This is translated as CASSDTGGGGYTF.